This is a list of T cell receptor beta chains from one sample in a study of PD-1 blockade in classical Hodgkin lymphoma. TCRdb keeps only in-frame clones here, not all; method: immunoSEQ multiplex PCR. This sample has some 100,000 clones; roughly 92% occur once, and the top ten carry 2.8%. This sample comprised peripheral blood mononuclear cells (PBMCs), obtained at baseline. The origin of the receptors is a human donor with classical Hodgkin lymphoma. CDR3s include the opening cysteine and the closing phenylalanine or tryptophan. D genes are given only for firm matches. Only some rows state a clone size, as once, few, many or a class for expanded clones.

size | J | V | D | CDR3
- | TRBJ2-5 | TRBV11-2 | - | CASSPIADVAQYF
- | TRBJ2-3 | TRBV9 | TRBD1 | CASSSRQGSTDGDTQYF
- | TRBJ2-1 | TRBV2 | - | CASSERVVVNEQFF
- | TRBJ2-3 | TRBV28 | - | CASSTGATDTQYF
- | TRBJ2-7 | TRBV4-1 | TRBD1 | CASSQAWTGPYEQYF
- | TRBJ2-7 | TRBV6-6 | - | CASSYSARQATYEQYF
- | TRBJ1-4 | TRBV30 | - | CAWSRDNNEKLFF
- | TRBJ2-1 | TRBV7-2 | TRBD2 | CASTKGLAEGNEQFF
- | TRBJ1-2 | TRBV29-1 | - | CSVSLRDDSGYTF
- | TRBJ1-1 | TRBV28 | - | CASRNTEAFF
- | TRBJ2-5 | TRBV4-1 | TRBD1 | CASSHEGQGMQETQYF
- | TRBJ1-4 | TRBV9 | TRBD1 | CASSAGQVFEKLFF
- | TRBJ1-2 | TRBV7-9 | TRBD1 | CASSSTGTGSLVGYGYTF
- | TRBJ2-7 | TRBV2 | - | CASSHYEQYF
- | TRBJ2-7 | TRBV28 | TRBD2 | CAWGASGREVSYEQYF
- | TRBJ1-1 | TRBV9 | - | CASSPTRVLLGAFF
- | TRBJ2-7 | TRBV5-1 | - | CASSPGRTYEQYF
- | TRBJ2-1 | TRBV6-8 | - | CASIKNGDDNEQFF
once | TRBJ2-1 | TRBV6-5 | TRBD2 | CASSYGRGSTEQFF
- | TRBJ2-5 | TRBV9 | - | CASSGDLYQETQYF
- | TRBJ2-7 | TRBV19 | - | CASNSRAGTPTYEQYF
once | TRBJ2-7 | TRBV9 | - | CASSVGRGFSYEQYF
- | TRBJ2-6 | TRBV10-3 | TRBD1 | CAITGTAGANVLTF